The 21 T cell receptor beta chains given below trace back to one sample, sequenced in a study of T cells in Graves' hyperthyroidism and ophthalmopathy. The TCR beta CDR3 regions underwent amplification using RNA transcripts as the source. HTBI primers were used for first-round RT-PCR of the TCR CDR3. TCRdb re-called the multiplex PCR reads with MiXCR, one entry per CDR3 protein. The sample holds fewer than 800,000 distinct CDR3 sequences; 16% are singletons and the top ten take around 7.7%. The specimen was blood. The receptors here all came from a man younger than 35 with Graves' hyperthyroidism.

The chain recombines TRBV18 with TRBJ2-5, with 7 bases matching TRBD1. The germline V gene has CDR1 KGHSH and CDR2 LQKENI. The CDR3 runs 14 residues. With 3 bases clipped from V and 2 bases from J, the junction kept 3 bases outside the gene matches. CDR3 loop: CASSPVTGQETQYF. The CDR3 DNA is TGTGCCAGCTCACCGGTGACAGGGCAAGAGACCCAGTACTTC. Looking up the rest from reference TRBV18 and TRBJ2-5 gives the full variable domain: NAGVMQNPRHLVRRRGQEARLRCSPMKGHSHVYWYRQLPEEGLKFMVYLQKENIIDESGMPKERFSAEFPKEGPSILRIQQVVRGDSAAYFCASSPVTGQETQYFGPGTRLLVL.

This clonotype has a handful of counts. The rearrangement links TRBV9 to TRBJ1-1, with 7 bases identical to TRBD1. The CDR3 has 15 amino acids. Germline trimming cut 2 bases from V and 4 bases from J; bases unmatched to any gene: 8. CDR1 and CDR2 from the germline V gene are SGDLS and YYNGEE. CDR3 loop: CASSVTGRMVTEAFF. CDR3 DNA sequence: TGTGCCAGCAGCGTGACAGGGAGGATGGTCACTGAAGCTTTCTTT.

The chain joins TRBV6-1 to TRBJ2-7; D uncertain. The germline CDR1 and CDR2 sequences are MNHNS and SASEGT. The CDR3 consists of 13 residues. V lost 6 bases and J 5 bases, leaving 14 bases between the germline ends. The DNA of the CDR3 is TGTGCCAGCAGGAGACACGGGTCGAACGAGCAGTACTTC. Translating gives CASRRHGSNEQYF.

Many counts were recorded for this clonotype. The V gene is TRBV12-3 or TRBV12-4, the J gene TRBJ2-7; a weak D match, TRBD1 (6 bases). This CDR3 has 14 residues. V was clipped by 6 bases and J by 3 bases, with 15 bases between them. In DNA, the CDR3 is TGTGCCAGCAGCCGGGACACCGGAAACTACGAGCAGTACTTC. Protein sequence: CASSRDTGNYEQYF.

This clonotype appeared many times. The chain carries TRBV2 and TRBJ2-3; 11 bases align to TRBD1. From germline, CDR1 is SNHLY and CDR2 FYNNEI. Trimming at V came to 8 bases and at J to 0 bases, leaving 10 bases not matched to a gene. The CDR3 contains 17 residues. CDR3 sequence reads: CASGRDRGETSTDTQYF. The CDR3 coding sequence is TGTGCCAGCGGGAGGGACAGGGGGGAAACTAGCACAGATACGCAGTATTTT.

This clonotype was detected ten times or more. The rearrangement links TRBV30 to TRBJ2-3; perhaps TRBD2 as D (6 bases). The CDR3 is 14 amino acids. V was cut by 0 bases and J by 2 bases, with 9 bases left in between. Germline values: CDR1 GTSNPN, CDR2 SVGIG (reference sequence). The CDR3: CAWSVASATDTQYF. As DNA, the CDR3 is TGTGCCTGGAGTGTCGCTAGCGCCACAGATACGCAGTATTTT.

V gene TRBV4-1 combines with J gene TRBJ2-7, with 12 bases lining up with TRBD2. Germline V gene sequence: CDR1 MGHRA, CDR2 YSYEKL. This CDR3 region has 16 residues. V lost 2 bases, J lost 4 bases, and 6 bases stayed unmatched. The CDR3 protein is CASSQTPTSGRYEQYF. In DNA form, the CDR3 reads TGCGCCAGCAGCCAAACCCCCACTAGCGGGAGGTACGAGCAGTACTTC.

The chain couples TRBV7-9 to TRBJ2-7; either TRBD1 or TRBD2 may supply D (5 bases each). V lost 5 bases and J lost 3, with 17 bases in between. The CDR3 consists of 15 residues. Germline V gene lookup returns CDR1 SEHNR and CDR2 FQNEAQ (reference sequence). CDR3 in amino acids: CASSPGLGGDYEQYF. The CDR3 DNA reads as TGTGCCAGCAGCCCAGGCCTTGGGGGAGACTACGAGCAGTACTTC.

The table lists this clonotype with many counts. The CDR3 DNA reads TGTGCCAGCAGGCCGACTAGCGGGAGGACAGATACGCAGTATTTT. This sequence encodes CASRPTSGRTDTQYF. The chain recombines TRBV6-1 with TRBJ2-3; 13 bases align to TRBD2. The CDR3 covers 15 residues. V lost 6 bases to trimming and J lost 3 bases; unmatched junction nucleotides: 3. CDR1 and CDR2 (germline): MNHNS, SASEGT.

V is TRBV20-1 and J is TRBJ1-2, with unresolved D. The CDR3 contains 12 residues. CDR1 is DFQATT and CDR2 is SNEGSKA in the germline V gene (reference sequence). The ends were cut back, 0 bases at V and 8 bases at J, with 10 bases in the middle. The CDR3 loop reads CSARETRPGYTF. In DNA form, the CDR3 reads TGCAGTGCTAGAGAGACACGCCCGGGCTACACCTTC.

The sample holds a few counts of this clonotype. The chain recombines TRBV4-3 with TRBJ2-3; tentative D call: TRBD2 (5 bases). The length of the CDR3 is 13 residues. Trimming cost V 4 bases and J 6 bases, with 11 bases left between them. Germline V gives CDR1 LGHNA, CDR2 YSLEER. CDR3 nucleotides: TGCGCCAGCAGCCTGGAAACGGGGGATACGCAGTATTTT. Its translation: CASSLETGDTQYF.

This clonotype showed up many times. CDR3 amino acids: CASSPTSGGFMQETQYF. The CDR3 coding sequence is TGTGCCAGCAGTCCGACTAGCGGGGGTTTTATGCAAGAGACCCAGTACTTC. The J gene is TRBJ2-5, the V gene TRBV28, with 12 bases fitting TRBD2. Germline lookup yields CDR1 MDHEN and CDR2 SYDVKM. The CDR3 extends over 17 amino acids. With V trimmed by 5 bases and J by 2 bases, 9 bases remained unmatched.

This clonotype was seen repeatedly, ten times or more. The chain uses TRBV29-1 and TRBJ2-3; D gene uncertain. V was trimmed by 4 bases and J by 4 bases, leaving 15 bases between them. The CDR3 loop spans 14 amino acids. Germline CDR1 is SQVTM and CDR2 is ANQGSEA. CDR3 in DNA: TGCAGCGTTGTAAGACCCGGAATCCCAGATACGCAGTATTTT. Residues: CSVVRPGIPDTQYF.

This chain joins TRBV27 and TRBJ2-1; TRBD2 matches 8 bases. The CDR3 runs to 14 residues. Germline assignment: CDR1 MNHEY and CDR2 SMNVEV (reference sequence). Losses at the gene ends were 5 bases for V and 8 bases for J; bases not matched to a gene: 8. The CDR3 region has the DNA TGTGCCAGCAGTCCCCTTAGCGGGAACCATGAGCAGTTCTTC. Translating it yields CASSPLSGNHEQFF.

This clonotype was observed many times. This chain connects TRBV12-3 or TRBV12-4 to TRBJ2-7, with a possible D match to TRBD1 (6 bases). The ends were cut back, 5 bases at V and 3 bases at J, with 11 bases in the middle. This CDR3 contains 13 residues. CDR3: CASSHGTLYEQYF. The CDR3 bases are TGTGCCAGCAGTCACGGGACACTCTACGAGCAGTACTTC.

The table lists this clonotype with a few counts. The J gene is TRBJ2-1, the V gene TRBV9, with no clear D. Trimming shortened V by 3 bases and J by 4 bases, and 11 bases separated the two germline ends. The germline V gene encodes CDR1 SGDLS and CDR2 YYNGEE. The CDR3 spans 14 residues. CDR3 nucleotide sequence: TGTGCCAGCAGCGCGGCGGCAGGTTACAATGAGCAGTTCTTC. Its protein is CASSAAAGYNEQFF.

This clonotype occurred a few times. The V and J genes are TRBV7-2 and TRBJ2-1; 7 bases agree with TRBD2. Trimming cost V 1 base and J 7 bases; bases outside gene matches: 7. Germline values: CDR1 SGHTA, CDR2 FQGNSA. This CDR3 comprises 15 residues. The CDR3 spells CASSLEKGGRNEQFF. In DNA form, the CDR3 reads TGTGCCAGCAGCTTAGAAAAGGGAGGGCGGAATGAGCAGTTCTTC.

This clonotype was observed at least ten times. V gene TRBV11-3 combines with J gene TRBJ2-1, with D tentatively TRBD2 (6 bases). The V gene's germline CDR1 is SGHNT and CDR2 YENEEA. Deletions cut 3 bases from V and 2 bases from J, with 11 bases between. The CDR3 is made up of 15 amino acids. CDR3 sequence reads: CASSLSGVAYNEQFF. Written as DNA, the CDR3 is TGTGCCAGCAGCTTGTCGGGAGTGGCCTACAATGAGCAGTTCTTC.

The V call is TRBV5-6, the J call TRBJ2-1; D remains ambiguous. Trimming cost V 0 bases and J 3 bases, with 13 bases left between them. The germline V gene encodes CDR1 SGHDT and CDR2 YYEEEE. The CDR3 loop spans 16 amino acids. CDR3 residues: CASSLDSGRIYNEQFF. CDR3 nucleotide sequence: TGTGCCAGCAGCTTGGACTCAGGCCGAATCTACAATGAGCAGTTCTTC.

This clonotype was seen many times. The genes are TRBV6-1 and TRBJ2-7, with D maybe TRBD1 (5 bases). The length of the CDR3 is 17 residues. CDR1 and CDR2 from the germline V gene are MNHNS and SASEGT. V was clipped by 6 bases and J by 3 bases, with 24 bases between them. Written as DNA, the CDR3 is TGTGCCAGCAGCGGCGCCGTGACAGCCAATAATCTCTACGAGCAGTACTTC. This sequence encodes CASSGAVTANNLYEQYF.

This clonotype was counted a few times. This sequence joins TRBV29-1 and TRBJ2-1; D perhaps matches TRBD1 (6 bases). Germline V gives CDR1 SQVTM, CDR2 ANQGSEA. The CDR3 has 14 amino acids. The V end lost 6 bases, the J end lost 6 bases, and 18 bases lay between the germline ends. The CDR3 coding sequence is TGCAGCGTGTGGAGTATGACAGGTAGCAATGAGCAGTTCTTC. This codes for CSVWSMTGSNEQFF.